Listed below are T cell receptor beta chains from one sample, sequenced in a study of OX40 agonist ivuxolimab in advanced cancers. Measured with immunoSEQ multiplex PCR; TCRdb has only the in-frame clones, and not every one. The sample carries about 25,000 clones, approximately 81% recorded once. This material consisted of CD4+ or CD8+ T cells sorted from blood, taken in a trial of the OX40 agonist ivuxolimab. These TCRs come from an adult with an advanced solid tumor such as melanoma, head and neck, liver or kidney cancer. Both conserved end residues are part of each CDR3. D genes are given only for firm matches. Some rows mark clone size as missing; the rest say once, few, many or name a class of expanded clone.

V	J	size	D	CDR3	DNA
TRBV11-2	TRBJ1-2	.	.	CASSWGASGYTF	TGTGCCAGCAGTTGGGGGGCGAGTGGCTACACCTTC
TRBV11-2	TRBJ1-5	few	.	CASSLDLSQPQHF	TGTGCCAGCAGCTTAGATCTCAGTCAGCCCCAGCATTTT
TRBV6-5	TRBJ1-1	.	.	CASSSRAYTEAFF	TGTGCCAGCAGTTCCCGGGCCTACACTGAAGCTTTCTTT
TRBV27	TRBJ1-6	.	.	CASTDSAYNSPLHF	TGTGCCAGCACCGACTCCGCTTATAATTCACCCCTCCACTTT
TRBV28	TRBJ2-7	.	.	CASSTDTAYEQYF	TGTGCCAGCAGCACGGACACGGCCTACGAGCAGTACTTC
TRBV9	TRBJ2-1	.	TRBD1	CASSVGGTGVLREQFF	TGTGCCAGCAGCGTAGGCGGGACAGGAGTACTTCGTGAGCAGTTCTTC
TRBV7-8	TRBJ2-3	.	TRBD2	CASSQGLAGGGTDTQYF	TGTGCCAGCAGCCAGGGGCTAGCGGGGGGCGGGACAGATACGCAGTATTTT
TRBV5-6	TRBJ2-7	.	.	CASSFGTNYEQYF	TGTGCCAGCAGCTTTGGGACAAACTACGAGCAGTACTTC
TRBV4-2	TRBJ2-5	.	.	CASSQAGSTAEETQYF	TGTGCCAGCAGCCAAGCTGGTTCTACCGCCGAAGAGACCCAGTACTTC
TRBV19	TRBJ2-1	.	TRBD2	CASSSNSGLAGGLWYNEQFF	TGTGCCAGTAGTTCGAACTCCGGACTAGCGGGGGGGTTATGGTACAATGAGCAGTTCTTC
TRBV10-2	TRBJ1-2	.	.	CASSELILDGYTF	TGCGCCAGCAGTGAGCTTATCTTGGATGGCTACACCTTC
TRBV5-4	TRBJ2-5	.	.	CASSFGPVTTQYF	TGTGCCAGCAGCTTTGGTCCAGTAACGACCCAGTACTTC
TRBV9	TRBJ1-4	.	.	CASSVSGTPGPNEKLFF	TGTGCCAGCAGCGTGTCCGGGACACCGGGCCCTAATGAAAAACTGTTTTTT
TRBV27	TRBJ2-7	.	TRBD2	CASSPWTSGFSYEQYF	TGTGCCAGCAGTCCCTGGACTAGCGGGTTTTCCTACGAGCAGTACTTC
TRBV27	TRBJ2-1	few	TRBD1	CASSLSVSGGNEQFF	TGTGCCAGCAGTTTATCCGTTTCAGGGGGCAATGAGCAGTTCTTC
TRBV4-3	TRBJ2-1	.	TRBD2	CASSFHPGTWEGNEQFF	TGCGCCAGCAGCTTTCACCCCGGGACTTGGGAGGGGAATGAGCAGTTCTTC
TRBV27	TRBJ1-5	once	TRBD1	CASSYDRGGNQPQHF	TGTGCCAGCAGTTACGACAGGGGAGGAAATCAGCCCCAGCATTTT
TRBV5-4	TRBJ2-7	once	TRBD1	CASSLDGQAGTPSYEQYF	TGTGCCAGCAGCTTGGATGGACAGGCCGGAACTCCCTCCTACGAGCAGTACTTC
TRBV6-5	TRBJ2-7	.	.	CASSYNYEQYF	TGTGCCAGCAGCTATAACTACGAGCAGTACTTC
TRBV5-4	TRBJ1-4	few	.	CASSLIATNEKLFF	TGTGCCAGCAGCTTGATAGCAACTAATGAAAAACTGTTTTTT
TRBV6-5	TRBJ1-1	.	.	CASSYSGSLEAFF	TGTGCCAGCAGTTACTCGGGGTCCCTTGAAGCTTTCTTT
TRBV7-3	TRBJ1-2	.	.	CASSLGAGDLNGYTF	TGTGCCAGCAGCTTGGGTGCAGGGGACTTAAATGGCTACACCTTC
TRBV5-6	TRBJ1-4	.	.	CASSSRESSEKLFF	TGTGCCAGCAGCAGCAGGGAATCTTCGGAAAAACTGTTTTTT
TRBV5-1	TRBJ2-3	.	TRBD2	CASSFSGGRTDTQYF	TGCGCCAGCAGCTTTAGCGGGGGGCGCACAGATACGCAGTATTTT
TRBV7-2	TRBJ2-7	.	TRBD1	CASSFSGTATYEQYF	TGTGCCAGCAGCTTTTCCGGGACAGCAACCTACGAGCAGTACTTC
TRBV27	TRBJ1-6	once	.	CASSFHQGGSPLHF	TGTGCCAGCAGTTTCCACCAGGGTGGTTCACCCCTCCACTTT
TRBV11-2	TRBJ2-1	.	.	CASSSISYNEQFF	TGTGCCAGCAGCTCCATCTCCTACAATGAGCAGTTCTTC
TRBV2	TRBJ2-2	.	TRBD1	CASSQRDRAPGGELFF	TGTGCCAGCAGTCAAAGGGACAGGGCCCCCGGCGGGGAGCTGTTTTTT
TRBV10-2	TRBJ2-2	.	.	CASINTGELFF	TGCGCCAGCATTAACACCGGGGAGCTGTTTTTT
TRBV6-1	TRBJ1-5	.	TRBD1	CASSDATGEGQPQHF	TGTGCCAGCAGTGATGCGACAGGGGAAGGTCAGCCCCAGCATTTT
TRBV5-1	TRBJ2-5	.	TRBD2	CASSLGAGGHKETQYF	TGCGCCAGCAGCTTGGGAGCGGGAGGGCACAAAGAGACCCAGTACTTC
TRBV28	TRBJ2-1	.	TRBD2	CASSSPLAGLHNEQFF	TGTGCCAGCAGTTCCCCCTTAGCGGGCCTCCACAATGAGCAGTTCTTC
TRBV27	TRBJ2-1	.	TRBD1	CASSLGDRGYNEQFF	TGTGCCAGCAGTTTAGGGGACAGGGGATACAATGAGCAGTTCTTC
TRBV6-6	TRBJ2-5	.	.	CASSSLETQYF	TGTGCCAGCAGTTCTTTGGAGACCCAGTACTTC
TRBV7-9	TRBJ2-7	.	.	CATGFSYEQYF	TGTGCCACCGGGTTCTCCTACGAGCAGTACTTC